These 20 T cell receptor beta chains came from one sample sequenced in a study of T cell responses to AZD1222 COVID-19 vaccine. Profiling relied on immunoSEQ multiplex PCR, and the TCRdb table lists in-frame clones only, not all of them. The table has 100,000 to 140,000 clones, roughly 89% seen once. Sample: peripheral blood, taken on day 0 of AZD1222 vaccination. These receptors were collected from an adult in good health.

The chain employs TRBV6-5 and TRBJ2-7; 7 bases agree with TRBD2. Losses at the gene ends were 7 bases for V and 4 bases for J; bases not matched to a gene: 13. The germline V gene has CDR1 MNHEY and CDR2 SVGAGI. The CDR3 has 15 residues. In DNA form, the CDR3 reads TGTGCCAGCAAATCCCTAGCGGACCTTTCGTACGAGCAGTACTTC. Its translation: CASKSLADLSYEQYF.

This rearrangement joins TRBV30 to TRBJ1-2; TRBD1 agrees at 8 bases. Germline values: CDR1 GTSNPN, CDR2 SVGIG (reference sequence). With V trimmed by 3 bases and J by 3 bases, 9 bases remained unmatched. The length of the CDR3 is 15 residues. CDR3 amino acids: CAWSAGRGLYYGYTF. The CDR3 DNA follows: TGTGCCTGGAGCGCCGGCAGGGGGCTATACTATGGCTACACCTTC.

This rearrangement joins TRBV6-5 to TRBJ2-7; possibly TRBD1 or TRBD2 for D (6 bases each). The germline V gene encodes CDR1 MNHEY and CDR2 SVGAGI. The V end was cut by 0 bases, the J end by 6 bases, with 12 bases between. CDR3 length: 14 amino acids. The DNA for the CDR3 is TGTGCCAGCAGTTACTCTAGGGGGGCGGGCGAGCAGTACTTC. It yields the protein CASSYSRGAGEQYF.

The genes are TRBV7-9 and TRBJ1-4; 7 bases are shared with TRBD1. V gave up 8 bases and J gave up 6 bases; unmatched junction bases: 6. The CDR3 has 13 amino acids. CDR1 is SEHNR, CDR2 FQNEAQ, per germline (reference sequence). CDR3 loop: CASDIDRDEKLFF. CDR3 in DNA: TGTGCCAGCGACATTGACAGGGATGAAAAACTGTTTTTT.

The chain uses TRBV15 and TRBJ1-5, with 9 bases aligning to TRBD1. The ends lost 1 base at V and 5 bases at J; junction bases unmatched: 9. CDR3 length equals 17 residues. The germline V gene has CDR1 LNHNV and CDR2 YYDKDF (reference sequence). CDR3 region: CATSRGDREIQYQPQHF. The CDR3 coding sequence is TGTGCCACCAGCAGAGGGGACAGGGAAATCCAATATCAGCCCCAGCATTTT.

CDR3 DNA: TGTGCCAGCAGCTTGGGCAGGACCGTCTATGGCTACACCTTC. Protein sequence: CASSLGRTVYGYTF. The V call is TRBV5-6, the J call TRBJ1-2, with D hard to call. The CDR3 is 14 residues long. Looked up from germline, CDR1 is SGHDT and CDR2 is YYEEEE. Trimming left V 0 bases short and J 4 bases short, with 10 bases between.

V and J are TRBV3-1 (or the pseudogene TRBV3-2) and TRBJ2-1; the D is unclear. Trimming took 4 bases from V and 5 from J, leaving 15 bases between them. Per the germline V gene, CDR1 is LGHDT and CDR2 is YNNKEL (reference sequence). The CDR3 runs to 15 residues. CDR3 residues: CASSLGQLLNNEQFF. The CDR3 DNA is TGTGCCAGCAGCCTCGGGCAGCTTCTCAACAATGAGCAGTTCTTC.

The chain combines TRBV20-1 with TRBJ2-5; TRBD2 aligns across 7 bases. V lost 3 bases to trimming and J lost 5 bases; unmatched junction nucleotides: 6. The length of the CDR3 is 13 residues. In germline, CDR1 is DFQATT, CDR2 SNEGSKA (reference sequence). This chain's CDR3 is CSASSGGEETQYF. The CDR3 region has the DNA TGCAGTGCTAGTTCGGGGGGAGAGGAGACCCAGTACTTC.

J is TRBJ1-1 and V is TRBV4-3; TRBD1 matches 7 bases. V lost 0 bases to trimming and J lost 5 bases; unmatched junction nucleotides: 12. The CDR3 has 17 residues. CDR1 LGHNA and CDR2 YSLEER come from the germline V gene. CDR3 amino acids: CASSQETGLGVTTEAFF. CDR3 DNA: TGCGCCAGCAGCCAAGAGACAGGGCTGGGCGTAACTACTGAAGCTTTCTTT.

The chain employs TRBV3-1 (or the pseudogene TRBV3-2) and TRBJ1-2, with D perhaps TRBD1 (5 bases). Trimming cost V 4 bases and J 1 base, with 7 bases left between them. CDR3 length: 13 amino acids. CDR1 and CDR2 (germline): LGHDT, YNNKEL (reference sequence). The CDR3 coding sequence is TGTGCCAGCAGCCCGGGGGATAACTATGGCTACACCTTC. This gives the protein CASSPGDNYGYTF.

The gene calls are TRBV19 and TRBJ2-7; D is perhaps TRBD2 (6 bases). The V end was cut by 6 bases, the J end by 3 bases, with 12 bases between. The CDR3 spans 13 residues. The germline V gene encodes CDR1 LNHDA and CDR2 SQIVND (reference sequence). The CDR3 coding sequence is TGTGCCAGTAGAAACACCGGGGGCTACGAGCAGTACTTC. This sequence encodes CASRNTGGYEQYF.

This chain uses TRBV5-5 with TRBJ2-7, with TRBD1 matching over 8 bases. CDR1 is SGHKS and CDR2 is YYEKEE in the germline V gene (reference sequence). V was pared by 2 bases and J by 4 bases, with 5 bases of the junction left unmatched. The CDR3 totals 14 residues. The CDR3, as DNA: TGTGCCAGCAGCTTCCCGGGACAGGAGTACGAGCAGTACTTC. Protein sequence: CASSFPGQEYEQYF.

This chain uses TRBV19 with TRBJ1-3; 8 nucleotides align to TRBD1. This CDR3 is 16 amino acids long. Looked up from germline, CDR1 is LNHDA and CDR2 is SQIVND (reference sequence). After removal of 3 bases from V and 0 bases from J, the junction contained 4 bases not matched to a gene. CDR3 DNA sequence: TGTGCCAGTAGTATTGGGACAGGAACCTCTGGAAACACCATATATTTT. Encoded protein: CASSIGTGTSGNTIYF.

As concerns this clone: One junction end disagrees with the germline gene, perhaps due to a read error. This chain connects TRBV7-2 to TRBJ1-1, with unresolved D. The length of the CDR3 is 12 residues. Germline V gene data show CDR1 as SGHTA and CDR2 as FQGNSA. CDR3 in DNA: TGTGCCAGCAGCCTAGCTAGCACTGAAGCTTTCTTT. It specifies CASSLASTEAFF.

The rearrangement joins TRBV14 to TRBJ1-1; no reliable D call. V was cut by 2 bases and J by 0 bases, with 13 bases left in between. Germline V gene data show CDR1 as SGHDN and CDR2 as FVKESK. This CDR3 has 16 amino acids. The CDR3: CASSQLGVGMNTEAFF. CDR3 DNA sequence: TGTGCCAGCAGCCAACTCGGGGTAGGGATGAACACTGAAGCTTTCTTT. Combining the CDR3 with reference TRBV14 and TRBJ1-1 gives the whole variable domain EAGVTQFPSHSVIEKGQTVTLRCDPISGHDNLYWYRRVMGKEIKFLLHFVKESKQDESGMPNNRFLAERTGGTYSTLKVQPAELEDSGVYFCASSQLGVGMNTEAFFGQGTRLTVV.

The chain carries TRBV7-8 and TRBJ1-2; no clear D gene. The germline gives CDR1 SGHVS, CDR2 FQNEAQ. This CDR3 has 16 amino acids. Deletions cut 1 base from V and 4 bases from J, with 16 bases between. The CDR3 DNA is TGTGCCAGCAGCTTAGAGATACCGGGTGCTGGCTATGGCTACACCTTC. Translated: CASSLEIPGAGYGYTF.

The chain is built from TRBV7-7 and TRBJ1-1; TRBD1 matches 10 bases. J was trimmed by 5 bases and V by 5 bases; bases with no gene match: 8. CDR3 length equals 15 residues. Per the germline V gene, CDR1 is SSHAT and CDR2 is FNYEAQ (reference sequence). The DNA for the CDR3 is TGTGCCAGCAGCCCCTTCGGACAGGGGGGTACTGAAGCTTTCTTT. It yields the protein CASSPFGQGGTEAFF.

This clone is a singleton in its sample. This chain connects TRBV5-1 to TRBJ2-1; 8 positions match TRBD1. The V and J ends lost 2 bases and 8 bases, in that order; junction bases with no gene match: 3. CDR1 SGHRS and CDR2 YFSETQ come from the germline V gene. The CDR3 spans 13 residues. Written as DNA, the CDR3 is TGCGCCAGCAGCTTTCAGGGGGCGGATGAGCAGTTCTTC. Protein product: CASSFQGADEQFF.

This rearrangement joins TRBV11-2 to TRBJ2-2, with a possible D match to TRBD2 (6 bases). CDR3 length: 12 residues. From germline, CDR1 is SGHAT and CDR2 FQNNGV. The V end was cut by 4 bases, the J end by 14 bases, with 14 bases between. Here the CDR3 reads CASSSTMDYLFF. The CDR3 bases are TGTGCCAGCAGCTCTACCATGGACTATCTGTTTTTT.

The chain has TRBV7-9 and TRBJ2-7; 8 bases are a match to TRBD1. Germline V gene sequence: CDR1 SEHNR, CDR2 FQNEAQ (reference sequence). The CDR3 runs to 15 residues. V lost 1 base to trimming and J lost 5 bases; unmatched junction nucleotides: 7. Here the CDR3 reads CASSLDRQGPNEQYF. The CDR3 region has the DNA TGTGCCAGCAGCTTAGATCGACAGGGGCCCAACGAGCAGTACTTC.